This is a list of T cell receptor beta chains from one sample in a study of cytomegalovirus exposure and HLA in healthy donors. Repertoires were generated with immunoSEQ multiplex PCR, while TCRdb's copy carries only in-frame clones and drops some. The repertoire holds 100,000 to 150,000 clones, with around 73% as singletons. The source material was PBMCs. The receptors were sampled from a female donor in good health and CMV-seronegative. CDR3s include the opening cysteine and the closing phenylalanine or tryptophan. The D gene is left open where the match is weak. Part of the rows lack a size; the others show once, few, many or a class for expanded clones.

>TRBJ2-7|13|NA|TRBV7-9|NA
CASSLSGGTEQYF
TGTGCCAGCAGCTTATCGGGCGGGACCGAGCAGTACTTC
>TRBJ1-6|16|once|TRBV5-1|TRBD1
CASSSTGERYNSPLHF
TGCGCCAGCAGCTCGACAGGGGAAAGGTATAATTCACCCCTCCACTTT
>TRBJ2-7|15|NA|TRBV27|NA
CASSLRGKGGYEQYF
TGTGCCAGCAGTTTACGGGGGAAGGGAGGTTACGAGCAGTACTTC
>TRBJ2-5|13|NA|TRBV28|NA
CASSLGGTETQYF
TGTGCCAGCAGTTTAGGGGGCACAGAGACCCAGTACTTC
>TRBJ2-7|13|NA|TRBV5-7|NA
CASSLGQAPEQYF
TGTGCCAGCAGCTTGGGACAGGCCCCCGAGCAGTACTTC
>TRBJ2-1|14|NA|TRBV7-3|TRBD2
CASSFRASGSEQFF
TGTGCCAGCAGCTTTCGTGCAAGCGGGAGTGAGCAGTTCTTC
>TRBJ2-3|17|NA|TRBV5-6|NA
CASSLAFVHYSADTQYF
TGTGCCAGCAGCTTGGCGTTCGTCCATTATTCGGCAGATACGCAGTATTTT
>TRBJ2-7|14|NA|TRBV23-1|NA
CASRRRDSSYEQYF
TGCGCCAGCAGACGGAGGGACAGCTCCTACGAGCAGTACTTC
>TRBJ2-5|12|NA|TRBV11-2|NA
CASSLLEKTQYF
TGTGCCAGCAGTCTACTTGAAAAGACCCAGTACTTC
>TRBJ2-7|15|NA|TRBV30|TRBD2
CAWSGVAGSSYEQYF
TGTGCCTGGAGTGGGGTAGCGGGAAGCTCCTACGAGCAGTACTTC
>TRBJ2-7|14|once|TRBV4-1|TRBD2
CASSQVGGRLEQYF
TGCGCCAGCAGCCAAGTGGGCGGGAGGCTCGAGCAGTACTTC
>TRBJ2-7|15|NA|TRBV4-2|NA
CASSQELLLGAEQYF
TGTGCCAGCAGCCAAGAGTTGCTTCTAGGAGCCGAGCAGTACTTC
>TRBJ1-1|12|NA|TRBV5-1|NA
CASSLGQAEAFF
TGCGCCAGCAGCTTGGGGCAGGCTGAAGCTTTCTTT
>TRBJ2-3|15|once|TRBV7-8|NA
CASSFGGGGTDTQYF
TGTGCCAGCAGCTTCGGGGGAGGAGGCACAGATACGCAGTATTTT
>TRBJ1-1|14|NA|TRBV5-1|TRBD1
CASSRDREGTEAFF
TGCGCCAGCAGCCGGGACAGGGAGGGCACTGAAGCTTTCTTT
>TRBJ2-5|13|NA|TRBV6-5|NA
CASSYGRGETQYF
TGTGCCAGCAGTTACGGTAGGGGTGAGACCCAGTACTTC
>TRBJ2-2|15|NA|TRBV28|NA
CASSPRGGHTGELFF
TGTGCCAGCAGTCCGAGGGGGGGTCACACCGGGGAGCTGTTTTTT
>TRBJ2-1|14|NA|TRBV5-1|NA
CASSLAETSNEQFF
TGCGCCAGCAGCTTGGCCGAGACTAGCAATGAGCAGTTCTTC
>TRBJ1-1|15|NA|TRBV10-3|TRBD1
CAISESGRQGAGAFF
TGTGCCATCAGTGAGTCAGGTCGGCAGGGGGCCGGAGCTTTCTTT
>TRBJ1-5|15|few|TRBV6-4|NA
CASSEQGGCNQPQHF
TGTGCCAGCAGTGAACAGGGCGGATGCAATCAGCCCCAGCATTTT
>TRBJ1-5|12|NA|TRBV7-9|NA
CASSSNRQPQHF
TGTGCCAGCAGCAGCAACAGACAGCCCCAGCATTTT
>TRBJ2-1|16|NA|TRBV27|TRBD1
CASSLFGTGGNNEQFF
TGTGCCAGCAGTTTATTTGGGACAGGGGGTAACAATGAGCAGTTCTTC
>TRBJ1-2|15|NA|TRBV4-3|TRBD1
CASSQDRTGNYGYTF
TGCGCCAGCAGCCAAGATAGGACAGGGAACTATGGCTACACCTTC
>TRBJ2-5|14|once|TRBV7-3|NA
CASSSGTRQETQYF
TGTGCCAGCAGCTCGGGGACTCGTCAAGAGACCCAGTACTTC
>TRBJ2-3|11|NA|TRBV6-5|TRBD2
CASRAGGTQYF
TGTGCCAGCAGGGCGGGGGGTACGCAGTATTTT
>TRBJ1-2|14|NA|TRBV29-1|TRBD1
CSVTGSGGLYGYTF
TGCAGCGTTACCGGGTCAGGGGGTCTCTATGGCTACACCTTC
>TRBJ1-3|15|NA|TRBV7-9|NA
CASSRQRGEGNTIYF
TGTGCCAGCAGCCGTCAGCGGGGGGAGGGAAACACCATATATTTT